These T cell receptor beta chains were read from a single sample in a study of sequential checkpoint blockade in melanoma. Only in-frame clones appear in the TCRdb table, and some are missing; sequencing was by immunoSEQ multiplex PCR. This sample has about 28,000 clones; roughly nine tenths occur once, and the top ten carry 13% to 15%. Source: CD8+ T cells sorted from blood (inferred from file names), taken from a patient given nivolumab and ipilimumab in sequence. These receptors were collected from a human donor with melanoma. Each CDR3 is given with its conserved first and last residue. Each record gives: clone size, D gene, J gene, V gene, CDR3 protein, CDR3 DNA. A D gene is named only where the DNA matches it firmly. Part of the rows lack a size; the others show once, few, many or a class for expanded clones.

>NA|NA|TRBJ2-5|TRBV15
CATSRGRQETQYF
TGTGCCACCAGCAGAGGTAGACAAGAGACCCAGTACTTC
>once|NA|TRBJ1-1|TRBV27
CASSDNLEAFF
TGTGCCAGCAGTGACAACCTTGAAGCTTTCTTT
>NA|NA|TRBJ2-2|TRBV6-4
CASSDSTNTGELFF
TGTGCCAGCAGTGACTCGACTAACACCGGGGAGCTGTTTTTT
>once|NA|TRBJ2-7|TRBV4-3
CASSQYRHVNEQYF
TGCGCCAGCAGCCAATACAGACACGTCAACGAGCAGTACTTC
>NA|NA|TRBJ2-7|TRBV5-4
CASSTGLTLYEQYF
TGTGCCAGCAGCACGGGATTGACCCTCTACGAGCAGTACTTC
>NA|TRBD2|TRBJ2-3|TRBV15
CATSGTSGGEADTQYF
TGTGCCACCAGCGGGACTAGCGGGGGTGAAGCAGATACGCAGTATTTT
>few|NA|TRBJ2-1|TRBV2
CASSASGENEQFF
TGTGCCAGCAGTGCTTCAGGGGAGAATGAGCAGTTCTTC
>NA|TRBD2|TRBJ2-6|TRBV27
CASGLAYSGANVLTF
TGTGCCAGCGGACTAGCATACTCTGGGGCCAACGTCCTGACTTTC
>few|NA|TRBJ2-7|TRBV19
CASSIRNSYYEQYF
TGTGCCAGTAGTATCCGGAACAGTTATTACGAGCAGTACTTC
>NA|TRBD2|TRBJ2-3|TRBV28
CASSPLAGNTDTQYF
TGTGCCAGCAGTCCCTTAGCGGGAAACACAGATACGCAGTATTTT
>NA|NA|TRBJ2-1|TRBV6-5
CASSYSRLSEQFF
TGTGCCAGCAGTTACTCGAGATTGAGTGAGCAGTTCTTC
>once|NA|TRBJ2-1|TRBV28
CASSLFTGNEQFF
TGTGCCAGCAGCCTCTTCACAGGCAATGAGCAGTTCTTC
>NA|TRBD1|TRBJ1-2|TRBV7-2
CASSPPTGEIYGYTF
TGTGCCAGCAGCCCACCCACAGGGGAGATCTATGGCTACACCTTC
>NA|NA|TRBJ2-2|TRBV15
CATSREQLRYGGELFF
TGTGCCACCAGCAGAGAACAGCTCCGTTACGGCGGGGAGCTGTTTTTT
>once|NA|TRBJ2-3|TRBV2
CASSEAGLPPGFSTDTQYF
TGTGCCAGCAGTGAAGCGGGACTCCCGCCCGGGTTTAGCACAGATACGCAGTATTTT
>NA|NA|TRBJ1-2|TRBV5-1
CASSLYQRAGARYGYTF
TGCGCCAGCAGCTTATATCAAAGGGCGGGGGCGAGGTATGGCTACACCTTC
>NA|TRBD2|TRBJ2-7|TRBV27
CASSLLAGGTYEQYF
TGTGCCAGCAGTTTATTAGCGGGAGGCACCTACGAGCAGTACTTC
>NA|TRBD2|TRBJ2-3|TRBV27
CASSPGTSVWDTQYF
TGTGCCAGCAGTCCAGGGACTAGCGTTTGGGATACGCAGTATTTT
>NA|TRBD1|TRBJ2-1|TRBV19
CASSIDRDSYNEQFF
TGTGCCAGTAGTATAGACCGGGACAGCTACAATGAGCAGTTCTTC
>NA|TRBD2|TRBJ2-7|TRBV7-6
CASSLGSGRALDEQYF
TGTGCCAGCAGCTTAGGATCAGGGAGGGCCTTGGACGAGCAGTACTTC
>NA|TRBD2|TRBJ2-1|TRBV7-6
CASSLGGGAGVSNEQFF
TGTGCCAGCAGCTTAGGGGGCGGGGCGGGAGTGTCCAATGAGCAGTTCTTC
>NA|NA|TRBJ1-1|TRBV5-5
CASSLEDTEAFF
TGTGCCAGCAGCTTAGAGGACACTGAAGCTTTCTTT
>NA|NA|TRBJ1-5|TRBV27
CASSLSITGPQHF
TGTGCCAGCAGTTTATCAATCACCGGGCCCCAGCATTTT
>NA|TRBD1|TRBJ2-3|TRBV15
CATSRELRQGADTQYF
TGTGCCACCAGCAGAGAGTTAAGGCAGGGGGCAGATACGCAGTATTTT
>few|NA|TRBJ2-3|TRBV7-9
CASSLTDTQYF
TGTGCCAGCAGCTTAACTGATACGCAGTATTTT
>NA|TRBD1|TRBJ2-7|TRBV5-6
CASSPGQTYEQYF
TGTGCCAGCAGCCCGGGACAGACCTACGAGCAGTACTTC
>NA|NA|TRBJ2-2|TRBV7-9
CASVGPNTGELFF
TGTGCCAGCGTGGGCCCGAACACCGGGGAGCTGTTTTTT
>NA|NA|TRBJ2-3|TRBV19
CATSLADTDTQYF
TGTGCCACCTCACTAGCCGACACAGATACGCAGTATTTT
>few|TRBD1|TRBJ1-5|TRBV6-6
CASSSWTGSNQPQHF
TGTGCCAGCAGTTCATGGACAGGGAGCAATCAGCCCCAGCATTTT
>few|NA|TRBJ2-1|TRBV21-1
CASRVRLAIHHSDNEQFF
TGTGCCAGCAGGGTACGCTTAGCTATACACCATTCCGACAATGAGCAGTTCTTC
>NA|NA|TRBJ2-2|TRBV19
CASSIGASPNTGELFF
TGTGCCAGTAGTATAGGGGCTAGCCCGAACACCGGGGAGCTGTTTTTT
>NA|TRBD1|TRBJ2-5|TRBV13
CASRSGQNQETQYF
TGTGCCAGCAGATCGGGACAGAACCAAGAGACCCAGTACTTC
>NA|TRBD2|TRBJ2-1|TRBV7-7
CASSLSYSLGLAGNEQFF
TGTGCTAGCAGCTTAAGTTACTCGCTGGGACTAGCGGGCAATGAGCAGTTCTTC
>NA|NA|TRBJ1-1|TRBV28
CASSLAGPRNTEAFF
TGTGCCAGCAGTCTGGCGGGGCCTCGGAACACTGAAGCTTTCTTT
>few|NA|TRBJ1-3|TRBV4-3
CASGGGENTIYF
TGCGCCAGCGGGGGAGGGGAGAACACCATATATTTT
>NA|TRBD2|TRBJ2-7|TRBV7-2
CASSLDYGTSGYEQYF
TGTGCCAGCAGCTTAGATTATGGGACTAGCGGCTACGAGCAGTACTTC
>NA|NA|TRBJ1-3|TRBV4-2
CASSQEPRGSSGNTIYF
TGTGCCAGCAGCCAAGAGCCCAGGGGTAGCTCTGGAAACACCATATATTTT
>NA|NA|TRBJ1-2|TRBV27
CASSPNGGRDYGYTF
TGTGCCAGCAGTCCCAACGGGGGGCGGGACTATGGCTACACCTTC
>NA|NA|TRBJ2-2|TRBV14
CASSQDLGGLNTGELFF
TGTGCCAGCAGCCAAGATCTGGGGGGGCTGAACACCGGGGAGCTGTTTTTT
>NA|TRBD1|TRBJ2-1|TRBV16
CASSQWTGLPNNEQFF
TGTGCCAGCAGCCAGTGGACAGGGCTTCCCAACAATGAGCAGTTCTTC
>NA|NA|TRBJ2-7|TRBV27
CASSLQGGGQEQYF
TGTGCCAGCAGCCTACAGGGGGGAGGGCAGGAGCAGTACTTC
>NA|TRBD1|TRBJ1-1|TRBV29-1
CSVEVQGQDAFF
TGCAGCGTTGAAGTACAGGGGCAGGATGCTTTCTTT
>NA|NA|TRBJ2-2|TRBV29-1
CSVVGSGELFF
TGCAGCGTTGTTGGCTCCGGGGAGCTGTTTTTT
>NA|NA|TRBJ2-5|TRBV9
CASSLGHFQETQYF
TGTGCCAGCAGCCTGGGACACTTTCAAGAGACCCAGTACTTC
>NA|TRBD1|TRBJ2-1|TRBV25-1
CASSVGTVAEQFF
TGTGCCAGCAGTGTGGGGACAGTAGCCGAGCAGTTCTTC
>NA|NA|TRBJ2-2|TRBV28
CASSLWPYSYGELFF
TGTGCCAGCAGTTTGTGGCCCTACAGCTACGGGGAGCTGTTTTTT
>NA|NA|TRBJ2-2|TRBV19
CASSMVVPANTGELFF
TGTGCCAGTAGTATGGTGGTCCCGGCGAACACCGGGGAGCTGTTTTTT
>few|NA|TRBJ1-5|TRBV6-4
CASSADSSNQPQHF
TGTGCCAGCAGTGCGGACAGTTCTAATCAGCCCCAGCATTTT
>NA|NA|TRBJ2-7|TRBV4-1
CASSQESRPSYEQYF
TGCGCCAGCAGCCAAGAGTCGCGCCCCTCCTACGAGCAGTACTTC
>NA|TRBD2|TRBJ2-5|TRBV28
CASSFRAGGETQYF
TGTGCCAGCAGTTTTAGAGCGGGGGGGGAGACCCAGTACTTC